This TCR beta chain was profiled in a study of T cells in localized non-small cell lung cancer. Study conclusions and caveats: Out of the top 100 tumor clones, a median around 56 were seen in adjacent lung.

Germline assignment: CDR1 LNHNV and CDR2 YYDKDF (reference sequence). V lost 4 bases to trimming and J lost 2 bases; unmatched junction nucleotides: 4. This CDR3 is built from 17 residues. Assay used: immunoSEQ multiplex PCR; TCRdb lists only in-frame clones, some missing. The top ten clones hold over 7% of a sample with 1,500 to 2,000 clones, about a third of them seen once. In regard to this clone: Its antigen remains unknown.

The source of this sequence is a female donor of 60 years or more with stage II squamous cell lung carcinoma. Sequenced here: lung tumor tissue, sampled before any cancer treatment. The chain has TRBV15 and TRBJ2-5; 16 bases line up with TRBD2. The CDR3 nucleotides are TGTGCCACCAGCACCGGGACTAGCGGGGGGGCTCAAGAGACCCAGTACTTC. Encoded protein: CATSTGTSGGAQETQYF.